Listed here are 9 T cell receptor beta chains from one sample, sequenced in a study of vaccination effects on CD4 cells after COVID-19. Libraries were prepared by immunoSEQ multiplex PCR; TCRdb keeps only in-frame clonotypes and omits some of them. The data contain 40,000 to 50,000 clones, around 72% of them singletons. ViraFEST expansion of antigen-specific CD4+ T cells with viral peptide pools preceded sequencing. The culture ran for roughly ten days before CD4+ T cells were isolated. PCR showed that the person got SARS-CoV-2 infection at some point between March and December 2020. These receptors are not linked to any known antigen. Source: CD4+ T cells from PBMCs cultured with a peptide pool, taken before COVID-19 vaccination. The source of these receptors is a human donor who had a prior SARS-CoV-2 infection.

The sample holds one count of this clone. The chain links TRBV11-1 to TRBJ2-7; D ambiguous. Germline V gene data show CDR1 as SGHAT and CDR2 as FQDESV (reference sequence). The CDR3 is 12 amino acids. The V and J ends lost 3 bases and 0 bases respectively, with 3 bases between them. In DNA form, the CDR3 reads TGTGCCAGCAGCTTGAGCTCCTACGAGCAGTACTTC. Translating it yields CASSLSSYEQYF.

This clone was detected only a few times. The chain is built from TRBV2 and TRBJ2-7; D may match TRBD1 or TRBD2 (5 bases each). Germline assignment: CDR1 SNHLY and CDR2 FYNNEI. This CDR3 is built from 14 residues. Trimming removed 6 bases from V and 6 bases from J, with 18 bases in between. The CDR3 DNA reads as TGTGCCAGCAGGAGGGACGAAGGTCTAGTCGAGCAGTACTTC. It yields the protein CASRRDEGLVEQYF. Filled out from reference TRBV2 and TRBJ2-7, the complete variable domain reads EPEVTQTPSHQVTQMGQEVILRCVPISNHLYFYWYRQILGQKVEFLVSFYNNEISEKSEIFDDQFSVERPDGSNFTLKIRSTKLEDSAMYFCASRRDEGLVEQYFGPGTRLTVT.

This chain connects TRBV5-5 to TRBJ2-2; TRBD2 matches at 8 bases. From germline, CDR1 is SGHKS and CDR2 YYEKEE (reference sequence). The CDR3 is 14 residues long. The junction had 4 bases not matched to a gene; V was cut back by 9 bases and J by 0 bases. CDR3 sequence reads: CANQLAANTGELFF. CDR3 bases: TGTGCCAACCAACTAGCGGCGAACACCGGGGAGCTGTTTTTT.

This clone was detected a few times. The rearrangement uses TRBV2 and TRBJ1-4; 9 bases map to TRBD1. J was trimmed by 8 bases and V by 2 bases; bases with no gene match: 6. This CDR3 has 15 residues. Germline CDR1 is SNHLY and CDR2 is FYNNEI. CDR3 sequence: CASSETGTGYEKLFF. The CDR3 region has the DNA TGTGCCAGCAGTGAAACGGGGACAGGGTACGAAAAACTGTTTTTT.

As concerns this clone: At one boundary the junction diverges from the germline segment, which might be a read error. J is TRBJ2-1 and V is TRBV7-2; 10 bases align to TRBD2. Germline assignment: CDR1 SGHTA and CDR2 FQGNSA. The CDR3 length is 14 residues. CDR3 loop: CASSLAGVFNEQFF. In nucleotides, the CDR3 is TGTGCCAGCAGCCTAGCGGGAGTTTTCAATGAGCAGTTCTTC.

The rearrangement uses TRBV19 and TRBJ2-4; D is perhaps TRBD2 (6 bases). Germline-derived CDR1 and CDR2 are LNHDA and SQIVND (reference sequence). Trimming left V 6 bases short and J 0 bases short, with 24 bases between. This CDR3 has 19 residues. This chain's CDR3 is CASSRENGAAALAKNIQYF. The CDR3 nucleotides are TGTGCCAGTAGCCGGGAGAATGGGGCTGCTGCTTTAGCCAAAAACATTCAGTACTTC. The full variable domain, rest sourced from reference TRBV19 and TRBJ2-4, is DGGITQSPKYLFRKEGQNVTLSCEQNLNHDAMYWYRQDPGQGLRLIYYSQIVNDFQKGDIAEGYSVSREKKESFPLTVTSAQKNPTAFYLCASSRENGAAALAKNIQYFGAGTRLSVL.

V and J are TRBV7-9 and TRBJ1-1; D remains unclear. The germline CDR1 and CDR2 sequences are SEHNR and FQNEAQ (reference sequence). The CDR3 runs to 12 residues. The V end lost 5 bases, the J end lost 7 bases, and 11 bases lay between the germline ends. CDR3 nucleotides: TGTGCCAGCAGCCAAAGACATGGTGAAGCTTTCTTT. This sequence encodes CASSQRHGEAFF.

The rearrangement uses TRBV4-3 and TRBJ2-1; no clear D. This CDR3 is 15 amino acids long. In germline, CDR1 is LGHNA, CDR2 YSLEER. V was cut by 1 base and J by 6 bases, with 13 bases left in between. CDR3 in DNA: TGCGCCAGCAGCCAAGGACTCCCCAACACCAATGAGCAGTTCTTC. The encoded protein is CASSQGLPNTNEQFF.

On this clone itself: Here the CDR3 omits its conserved ending phenylalanine or tryptophan, so a read error is the likely source. No DNA is shown, since the ends of the CDR3 on it are uncertain; the CDR3 is the one TCRdb lists. The J gene is TRBJ2-7, the V gene TRBV5-6; TRBD1, the table's D call, lacks a check against the DNA. The germline V gene has CDR1 SGHDT and CDR2 YYEEEE. The CDR3 numbers 14 amino acids, ends counted. The CDR3 loop is CASSLLGEGGTGSL.